Listed here are 22 T cell receptor beta chains from one sample, sequenced in a study of cytomegalovirus exposure and HLA in healthy donors (TCRdb year 2017). The library was produced with the immunoSEQ multiplex PCR assay. For the multiplex PCR, a mixture combining 60 forward primers for TCR Vbeta segments and 13 reverse primers for TCR Jbeta segments was used. Held by TCRdb, this immuneACCESS table contains in-frame sequences only and omits some clones. Under half of the omission traces to an unresolved V gene where checked; the cause of the rest is unknown. This sample gives over 75,000 clones in total; 78% of them show up just once. The ten most abundant clones make up approximately 0.83% of the sample. Sequencing used PBMCs. These TCRs come from a woman aged 55 to 70 in good health and CMV-seronegative.

The V gene is TRBV28, the J gene TRBJ1-2; D perhaps matches TRBD1 (5 bases). The length of the CDR3 is 15 residues. V was pared by 3 bases and J by 2 bases, with 13 bases between. The V gene's germline CDR1 is MDHEN and CDR2 SYDVKM. CDR3 residues: CASSFLLGGNYGYTF. As DNA, the CDR3 is TGTGCCAGCAGTTTTTTGTTGGGGGGGAACTATGGCTACACCTTC.

Here the CDR3 DNA reads TGTGCCAGCAGCCCGCCGGGACTTTCCTACAATGAGCAGTTCTTC. It yields the protein CASSPPGLSYNEQFF. V usage is TRBV6-6 and J usage is TRBJ2-1; a weak D match, TRBD2 (6 bases). The V and J ends lost 6 bases and 1 base respectively, with 13 bases between them. The germline V gene has CDR1 MNHNY and CDR2 SVGAGI (reference sequence). CDR3 length: 15 amino acids.

This clone appeared a single time. This sequence joins TRBV6-5 and TRBJ2-7; D might be TRBD1 (6 bases). Germline lookup yields CDR1 MNHEY and CDR2 SVGAGI. This CDR3 has 14 amino acids. V lost 5 bases, J lost 4 bases, and 15 bases lay in between. This CDR3 is CASSKHRVSYEQYF. The CDR3, as DNA: TGTGCCAGCAGTAAACACAGGGTTTCGTACGAGCAGTACTTC.

The rearrangement uses TRBV5-1 and TRBJ1-2; D possibly corresponds to TRBD1 (6 bases). Per the germline V gene, CDR1 is SGHRS and CDR2 is YFSETQ. CDR3 length: 15 residues. Trimming removed 3 bases from V and 6 bases from J, with 18 bases in between. The CDR3 DNA reads as TGCGCCAGCAGCTCGGGGGAGCGGGACACCCATGGCTACACCTTC. This encodes CASSSGERDTHGYTF. Based on the CDR3 plus reference TRBV5-1 and TRBJ1-2, the full variable domain is KAGVTQTPRYLIKTRGQQVTLSCSPISGHRSVSWYQQTPGQGLQFLFEYFSETQRNKGNFPGRFSGRQFSNSRSEMNVSTLELGDSALYLCASSSGERDTHGYTFGSGTRLTVV.

The chain joins TRBV7-9 to TRBJ1-1; a possible D gene is TRBD1 (6 bases). V lost 6 bases and J lost 0, with 8 bases in between. The CDR3 runs to 13 residues. CDR1 and CDR2 (germline): SEHNR, FQNEAQ (reference sequence). The CDR3 nucleotides are TGTGCCAGCAGACAGGGAGTGAACACTGAAGCTTTCTTT. Amino acid sequence: CASRQGVNTEAFF.

The chain recombines TRBV10-3 with TRBJ2-1, with 9 positions matching TRBD2. With 3 bases clipped from V and 0 bases from J, the junction kept 9 bases outside the gene matches. The CDR3 has 18 amino acids. Germline-derived CDR1 and CDR2 are ENHRY and SYGVKD. In DNA, the CDR3 is TGTGCCATCAGTGACCCCCGGACTAGCGCGAGCTCCTACAATGAGCAGTTCTTC. Translated: CAISDPRTSASSYNEQFF.

Here the CDR3 DNA reads TGCGCCAGCAGTGAGGGCTATGGCTACACCTTC. Translated: CASSEGYGYTF. This chain links TRBV5-1 with TRBJ1-2; no clear D gene. Trimming pared 5 bases from V and 4 bases from J, leaving 6 bases between. CDR1 is SGHRS and CDR2 is YFSETQ in the germline V gene. The CDR3 contains 11 residues.

The CDR3 DNA is TGTGCCACCAGCAGAGATCACGGGGAGCTGTTTTTT. This gives the protein CATSRDHGELFF. The chain recombines TRBV15 with TRBJ2-2, with no clear D. V gave up 0 bases and J gave up 7 bases, with 3 bases separating them. The V gene's germline CDR1 is LNHNV and CDR2 YYDKDF (reference sequence). CDR3 length: 12 residues.

The V call is TRBV9, the J call TRBJ2-1; D call uncertain. The V gene's germline CDR1 is SGDLS and CDR2 YYNGEE. V lost 4 bases, J lost 0 bases, and 11 bases lay in between. The length of the CDR3 is 15 residues. DNA of the CDR3: TGTGCCAGCAGCCCCGGAGTGTACTCCTACAATGAGCAGTTCTTC. Its translation: CASSPGVYSYNEQFF. Based on the CDR3 plus reference TRBV9 and TRBJ2-1, the full variable domain is DSGVTQTPKHLITATGQRVTLRCSPRSGDLSVYWYQQSLDQGLQFLIQYYNGEERAKGNILERFSAQQFPDLHSELNLSSLELGDSALYFCASSPGVYSYNEQFFGPGTRLTVL.

The J gene is TRBJ2-7, the V gene TRBV25-1; no firm D call. CDR1 MGHDK and CDR2 SYGVNS come from the germline V gene. V was clipped by 2 bases and J by 6 bases, with 11 bases between them. The CDR3 runs to 13 residues. CDR3 in DNA: TGTGCCAGCAGTGAACAGGCAGGATCCGAGCAGTACTTC. Translation gives CASSEQAGSEQYF.

This rearrangement joins TRBV6-5 to TRBJ1-2, with D unclear. CDR3 length: 13 amino acids. Trimming cost V 6 bases and J 5 bases, with 13 bases left between them. The germline V gene has CDR1 MNHEY and CDR2 SVGAGI. Written as DNA, the CDR3 is TGTGCCAGCAGGGCAATCTCTCTTTATGGCTACACCTTC. It translates to CASRAISLYGYTF.

In DNA form, the CDR3 reads TGCGCCAGCAGCGGCCAAAGGGGGCAGGACACCGGGGAGCTGTTTTTT. Its translation: CASSGQRGQDTGELFF. The rearrangement joins TRBV5-1 to TRBJ2-2; the match to TRBD1 covers 7 bases. Germline lookup yields CDR1 SGHRS and CDR2 YFSETQ. The CDR3 runs to 16 residues. J lost 3 bases, V lost 4 bases, and 9 bases had no gene match. Filled out from reference TRBV5-1 and TRBJ2-2, the complete variable domain reads KAGVTQTPRYLIKTRGQQVTLSCSPISGHRSVSWYQQTPGQGLQFLFEYFSETQRNKGNFPGRFSGRQFSNSRSEMNVSTLELGDSALYLCASSGQRGQDTGELFFGEGSRLTVL.

The V call is TRBV4-1, the J call TRBJ1-3; 8 bases agree with TRBD1. V shed 1 base and J 4 bases; nucleotides not matched to a gene: 3. Germline V gives CDR1 MGHRA, CDR2 YSYEKL. The CDR3 is 15 amino acids. The DNA of the CDR3 is TGCGCCAGCAGCCAAGGGACAGGGTGGGGAAACACCATATATTTT. Protein product: CASSQGTGWGNTIYF.

The gene calls are TRBV7-2 and TRBJ2-1; TRBD1 is a possible D gene (6 bases). V lost 5 bases and J lost 9, with 11 bases in between. The V gene's germline CDR1 is SGHTA and CDR2 FQGNSA. The CDR3 totals 12 residues. The DNA of the CDR3 is TGTGCCAGCAGCCAGACAGGAGGTGAGCAGTTCTTC. It specifies CASSQTGGEQFF.

The V and J genes are TRBV2 and TRBJ1-1; D unclear. The CDR3 runs 11 residues. Germline CDR1 and CDR2: SNHLY and FYNNEI. Trimming took off 4 bases at V and 9 bases at J, with 9 bases between the two ends. The chain's CDR3 is CASSVGMQAFF. CDR3 DNA: TGTGCCAGCAGTGTCGGGATGCAAGCTTTCTTT. Supplemented by reference TRBV2 and TRBJ1-1, the full variable domain reads EPEVTQTPSHQVTQMGQEVILRCVPISNHLYFYWYRQILGQKVEFLVSFYNNEISEKSEIFDDQFSVERPDGSNFTLKIRSTKLEDSAMYFCASSVGMQAFFGQGTRLTVV.

The chain employs TRBV6-6 and TRBJ2-3; 7 bases match TRBD1. V was pared by 2 bases and J by 2 bases, with 4 bases of the junction left unmatched. This CDR3 contains 15 residues. Germline lookup yields CDR1 MNHNY and CDR2 SVGAGI (reference sequence). The CDR3 DNA is TGTGCCAGCAGTTACCGGGACAGTAACACAGATACGCAGTATTTT. It yields the protein CASSYRDSNTDTQYF.

Here the CDR3 DNA reads TGCGCCAGCAGCCATAATGGGGCGCGGGGCCAAGAGACCCAGTACTTC. Translated: CASSHNGARGQETQYF. The gene calls are TRBV5-1 and TRBJ2-5, with a possible D match to TRBD2 (6 bases). Trimming left V 4 bases short and J 1 base short, with 17 bases between. The germline gives CDR1 SGHRS, CDR2 YFSETQ. The CDR3 totals 16 residues.

The V gene is TRBV28, the J gene TRBJ1-4, with D uncertain. This CDR3 comprises 16 residues. Germline values: CDR1 MDHEN, CDR2 SYDVKM. V lost 0 bases and J lost 6, with 14 bases in between. Here the CDR3 reads CASSLWSRLSDEKLFF. CDR3 sequence (DNA): TGTGCCAGCAGTTTATGGTCCAGGCTCTCTGATGAAAAACTGTTTTTT.

The chain uses TRBV6-5 and TRBJ2-7, with 7 bases fitting TRBD2. With V trimmed by 6 bases and J by 6 bases, 11 bases remained unmatched. CDR3 length: 14 amino acids. Germline V gives CDR1 MNHEY, CDR2 SVGAGI. CDR3 loop: CASSDRRESGEQYF. In nucleotides, the CDR3 is TGTGCCAGCAGCGACCGGCGGGAGTCGGGCGAGCAGTACTTC.

The chain has TRBV6-5 and TRBJ1-6; D possibly corresponds to TRBD1 (5 bases). From germline, CDR1 is MNHEY and CDR2 SVGAGI. V was clipped by 0 bases and J by 13 bases, with 13 bases between them. CDR3 length equals 14 residues. The CDR3 region has the DNA TGTGCCAGCAGTTACTCGGAGGGGTTAGGCCCCCTCCACTTT. The encoded protein is CASSYSEGLGPLHF.

The chain has TRBV19 and TRBJ1-5; 9 nucleotides agree with TRBD1. The CDR3 covers 16 residues. CDR1 and CDR2 (germline): LNHDA, SQIVND (reference sequence). The junction had 12 bases not matched to a gene; V was cut back by 5 bases and J by 7 bases. The CDR3 region is CASSPAPDRGKQPQHF. The CDR3 region has the DNA TGTGCCAGTAGTCCCGCCCCCGACAGGGGGAAGCAGCCCCAGCATTTT.

The chain links TRBV18 to TRBJ2-1; 8 bases line up with TRBD1. The CDR3 contains 13 residues. Germline V lookup: CDR1 KGHSH, CDR2 LQKENI. Losses at the gene ends were 4 bases for V and 16 bases for J; bases not matched to a gene: 12. CDR3 in amino acids: CASSHGTGVGEFF. The CDR3 DNA is TGTGCCAGCTCACACGGGACAGGAGTGGGTGAATTCTTC.